This T cell receptor beta chain was sequenced for a study of blood T cell repertoires in COVID-19. The CDR3 extends over 14 amino acids. Trimming shortened V by 5 bases and J by 7 bases, and 17 bases separated the two germline ends. Germline V gene sequence: CDR1 SGHTA, CDR2 FQGNSA. Per the study methods: Reference gene primer amplification yielded estimated nucleated cell counts. Sequencing was performed with immunoSEQ multiplex PCR; in TCRdb, only in-frame clones are kept and a portion is missing. The V and J calls and the clone size are those of that table, but D and trimming were determined from the DNA. Of roughly 72,000 clones in the sample, about 90% were seen once.

Specimen: peripheral blood. This receptor was obtained from a human donor in a cohort sampled during active COVID-19. The gene calls are TRBV7-2 and TRBJ2-5; possibly TRBD1 for D (5 bases). CDR3 nucleotides: TGTGCCAGCAGCCTACAGACAGTTTCGGGGACCCAGTACTTC. It translates to CASSLQTVSGTQYF.